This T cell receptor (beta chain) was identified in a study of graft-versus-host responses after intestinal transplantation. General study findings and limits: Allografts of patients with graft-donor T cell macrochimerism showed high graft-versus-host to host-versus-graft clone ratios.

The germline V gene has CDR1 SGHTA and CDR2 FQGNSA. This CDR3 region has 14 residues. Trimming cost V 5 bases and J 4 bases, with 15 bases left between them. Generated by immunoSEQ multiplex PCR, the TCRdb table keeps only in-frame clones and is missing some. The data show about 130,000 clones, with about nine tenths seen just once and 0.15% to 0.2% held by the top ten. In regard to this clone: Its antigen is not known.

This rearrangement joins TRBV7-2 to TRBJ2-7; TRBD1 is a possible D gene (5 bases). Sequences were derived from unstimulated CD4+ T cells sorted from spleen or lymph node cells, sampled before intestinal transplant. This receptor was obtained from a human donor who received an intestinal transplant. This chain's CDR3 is CASSPRQPIYEQYF. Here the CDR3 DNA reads TGTGCCAGCAGCCCCCGACAGCCCATTTACGAGCAGTACTTC.